This T cell receptor (beta chain) was profiled in a study of graft-versus-host responses after intestinal transplantation (dated by TCRdb to 2020 to 2022). The study in broad terms: The transplants that recipients got were multivisceral, liver-intestinal, or isolated intestinal. Bulk TCR-beta CDR3 sequencing was used to track graft-versus-host and host-versus-graft alloreactive T cell clones in the graft, circulation and bone marrow after intestinal transplantation. Rather than going through the commercial service, samples from three later patients were sequenced in-house on an Illumina MiSeq and processed with MiXCR. A peak of at least 4% donor T cells among recipient peripheral blood mononuclear cells was the definition used for donor T cell macrochimerism. The cohort enrolled 24 intestinal transplant recipients, one of whom was a retransplant, and a few patients without pretransplant specimens were excluded. Alloreactive clones were identified by sequencing pre-transplant mixed lymphocyte reaction products and comparing them with unstimulated pre-transplant donor and recipient T cells. Anti-thymocyte globulin induction was given to all recipients, followed by maintenance tacrolimus and steroids for about 3 years.

Worth noting for this clone: There is no known antigen for this receptor. One base away there is no much larger clone; base qualities are not given.

Via the germline V gene, CDR1 is SQVTM and CDR2 ANQGSEA. The CDR3 runs 15 amino acids, cysteine and phenylalanine included. The DNA shown is the 45-base CDR3, in frame from base 1. Compared with germline, V lacks 6 bases and J lacks 4 bases; bases without a gene match: 14. Libraries came from the immunoSEQ multiplex PCR assay. Adaptive Biotechnologies carried out high-throughput TCR-beta CDR3 sequencing of genomic DNA for most patients. The authors processed their data as follows. Adaptive's ImmunoSEQ software supplied the TCR sequencing data for around 19 patients, while MiXCR and VDJtools were used to process a few other patients. CDR3 nucleotide sequences shared between donor and recipient were removed because their origin could not be assigned. To be classed as alloreactive, a clone needed at least 2-fold expansion over unstimulated cells and a minimum CFSE-low frequency of 0.002% (template counts) or 0.001% (read counts). A clone was considered mappable if detected in the sequenced pre-transplant spleen, lymph node, or MLR CFSE-low populations of the donor or recipient. Cumulative frequency of alloreactive clones was calculated as a percentage of all sequences weighted by copy number. The clones in this table, taken by TCRdb from immuneACCESS, are in-frame only. Not every clone is retained; where verified, under half of the shortfall comes from an unresolved V gene, and the cause of the rest is unknown. V, J and clone size reflect that table, while D and trimming were determined from the DNA. The sample table contains some 40,000 clones; only one count was recorded for 80% to 95% of them. The top ten hold 3.6% of the sample.

Overall study outcomes, separate from this receptor: The relatively low number and heterogeneity of intestinal transplant patients limited the conclusions. Early after transplant, declines in HvG clones were associated with peak levels of circulating GvH clones. In patients with donor T cell macrochimerism, the allografts had high GvH to HvG T cell clonal ratios. GvH clones were detected in recipient bone marrow, and some appeared earlier in ileal mucosa or blood, consistent with an intestinal mucosal origin.

Blood samples were collected up to 4 times in the first month after transplant and then at least monthly when available. Recombination joined TRBV29-1 with TRBJ1-2; TRBD1 matches 7 bases in the middle. Sample: PBMCs, taken approximately 100 weeks after intestinal transplantation. This clonotype was sampled from a human patient who received an intestinal transplant, so some T cells may come from the graft donor. Here the CDR3 is given as CSVPPRARDSYGYTF. The base sequence is TGCAGCGTGCCCCCTCGGGCCCGGGACAGCTATGGCTACACCTTC.